A single sample is the source of the 8 T cell receptor beta chains below, sequenced in a study of blood T cell repertoires in COVID-19 (dated by TCRdb to 2018 to 2021). The library was generated by the immunoSEQ multiplex PCR assay. TCRdb re-hosts the immuneACCESS table, in-frame sequences only. Its copies lack some clones; in the studies checked, an unresolved V gene accounts for under half of them, and the cause for the rest is not known. The sample records 200,000 or so clones, 65% to 90% of which are singletons. Of the sample, about 2.3% falls within the top ten clones. What was sequenced was peripheral blood. The receptors come from a middle-aged man who had recovered from COVID-19.

This rearrangement joins TRBV7-8 to TRBJ1-5; D remains ambiguous. The CDR3 is 15 amino acids. The V and J ends lost 0 bases and 1 base respectively, with 7 bases between them. The V gene's germline CDR1 is SGHVS and CDR2 FQNEAQ. The chain's CDR3 is CASSLAPRSNQPQHF. For the CDR3, the DNA is TGTGCCAGCAGCTTAGCCCCCAGAAGCAATCAGCCCCAGCATTTT.

The chain carries TRBV10-3 and TRBJ1-4, with 12 bases identical to TRBD1. The V segment lost 6 bases and the J segment 8 bases; nucleotides outside the gene matches: 4. The V gene's germline CDR1 is ENHRY and CDR2 SYGVKD. CDR3 length: 14 amino acids. The CDR3 DNA follows: TGTGCCATCAGAAACGGGACAGGGGGCGAAAAACTGTTTTTT. This translates into CAIRNGTGGEKLFF.

The CDR3 DNA sequence: TGTGCCATCAGTGATTTAGCGGGAGAGACCCAGTACTTC. Translated, it gives CAISDLAGETQYF. The chain joins TRBV10-3 to TRBJ2-5; TRBD2 agrees at 7 bases. The CDR3 loop spans 13 amino acids. Trimming removed 3 bases from V and 4 bases from J; junction bases left unmatched: 2. The germline gives CDR1 ENHRY, CDR2 SYGVKD.

The rearrangement uses TRBV9 and TRBJ1-1; D is possibly TRBD1 (6 bases). The CDR3 is made up of 15 amino acids. Trimming stripped 0 bases from V and 1 base from J, with 10 bases between. Germline V gives CDR1 SGDLS, CDR2 YYNGEE. CDR3 DNA sequence: TGTGCCAGCAGCGTAGGACTACAGGGGAACACTGAAGCTTTCTTT. Encoded protein: CASSVGLQGNTEAFF.

The V call is TRBV5-1, the J call TRBJ1-1; possible D gene TRBD1, 5 bases. CDR3 length: 14 amino acids. Germline CDR1 reads SGHRS; CDR2 reads YFSETQ. Trimming pared 4 bases from V and 5 bases from J, leaving 15 bases between. Here the CDR3 DNA reads TGCGCCAGCAGCCCAGCGGCGGGGCAGACTGAAGCTTTCTTT. Translating gives CASSPAAGQTEAFF.

This clone was observed a handful of times. The rearrangement joins TRBV9 to TRBJ1-1; 7 nucleotides align to TRBD1. The germline V gene has CDR1 SGDLS and CDR2 YYNGEE. The CDR3 totals 14 residues. The V gene end was trimmed by 3 bases and the J gene end by 4 bases; junction bases not matched to a gene: 6. The CDR3 sequence is CASSAYRGGTEAFF. The CDR3 nucleotides read TGTGCCAGCAGCGCCTACAGGGGCGGCACTGAAGCTTTCTTT.

The CDR3 loop reads CASSDHARGQPQHF. DNA of the CDR3: TGTGCCAGCAGCGATCACGCCCGGGGTCAGCCCCAGCATTTT. The chain has TRBV9 and TRBJ1-5; D is uncertain. Germline CDR1 is SGDLS and CDR2 is YYNGEE. This CDR3 comprises 14 residues. V was pared by 3 bases and J by 6 bases, with 13 bases between.

The J gene is TRBJ1-2, the V gene TRBV19; unclear D gene. This CDR3 contains 13 residues. The germline V gene encodes CDR1 LNHDA and CDR2 SQIVND (reference sequence). Deletions cut 5 bases from V and 3 bases from J, with 10 bases between. In DNA form, the CDR3 reads TGTGCCAGTAGTCAGGCTATAGACTATGGCTACACCTTC. Amino acids: CASSQAIDYGYTF.